These 21 T cell receptor beta chains came from one sample sequenced in a study of blood T cell repertoires in COVID-19. Generated by immunoSEQ multiplex PCR, the TCRdb table keeps only in-frame clones and is missing some. The table includes nearly 200,000 clones, 80% to 85% detected once. The sequencing sample was made of PBMCs or T cells enriched from blood (not recorded which). The receptors here all came from a man in his forties who had recovered from COVID-19.

This chain uses TRBV25-1 with TRBJ2-5, with 8 bases aligning to TRBD2. CDR1 is MGHDK, CDR2 SYGVNS, per germline. CDR3 length equals 15 residues. Unmatched junction bases numbered 6, after V lost 3 bases and J lost 3 bases. CDR3 amino acids: CASSEGRGAKETQYF. The CDR3 DNA reads as TGTGCCAGCAGTGAGGGGCGGGGGGCAAAAGAGACCCAGTACTTC. Filled out from reference TRBV25-1 and TRBJ2-5, the complete variable domain reads EADIYQTPRYLVIGTGKKITLECSQTMGHDKMYWYQQDPGMELHLIHYSYGVNSTEKGDLSSESTVSRIRTEHFPLTLESARPSHTSQYLCASSEGRGAKETQYFGPGTRLLVL.

This clone was observed a handful of times. The chain joins TRBV5-8 to TRBJ1-1; D remains ambiguous. V was pared by 0 bases and J by 0 bases, with 15 bases between. Germline V lookup: CDR1 SGHTS, CDR2 YDEGEE. The CDR3 extends over 17 amino acids. CDR3 coding DNA: TGTGCCAGCAGCTTGGGTCGGGGTACCCTTATGAACACTGAAGCTTTCTTT. Its protein product is CASSLGRGTLMNTEAFF.

This chain links TRBV5-1 with TRBJ1-4; 9 nucleotides agree with TRBD1. V dropped 4 bases and J dropped 5; count of bases not matched to a gene: 3. CDR1 SGHRS and CDR2 YFSETQ come from the germline V gene. CDR3 length: 14 amino acids. CDR3 amino acids: CASSHGTGNEKLFF. The CDR3 bases are TGCGCCAGCAGCCACGGGACAGGGAATGAAAAACTGTTTTTT.

The chain combines TRBV4-1 with TRBJ1-5; 8 nucleotides match TRBD1. Germline values: CDR1 MGHRA, CDR2 YSYEKL. The CDR3 extends over 14 amino acids. V lost 2 bases to trimming and J lost 6 bases; unmatched junction nucleotides: 3. CDR3 loop: CASSQQGASQPQHF. The CDR3 nucleotides are TGCGCCAGCAGCCAACAGGGGGCGTCTCAGCCCCAGCATTTT.

V gene TRBV5-8 combines with J gene TRBJ2-3; weak D call: TRBD1 (6 bases). CDR1 SGHTS and CDR2 YDEGEE come from the germline V gene. This CDR3 has 14 amino acids. The V and J ends lost 4 bases and 4 bases respectively, with 13 bases between them. CDR3 residues: CASSAGQFADTQYF. DNA of the CDR3: TGTGCCAGCAGCGCTGGACAGTTCGCAGATACGCAGTATTTT.

CDR3: CASTSTLGRVDNQPQHF. CDR3 in DNA: TGTGCCAGTACTTCAACGTTGGGCAGGGTAGACAATCAGCCCCAGCATTTT. This sequence joins TRBV19 and TRBJ1-5; possibly TRBD1 for D (5 bases). Germline values: CDR1 LNHDA, CDR2 SQIVND (reference sequence). There are 17 residues in the CDR3. Deletions cut 7 bases from V and 3 bases from J, with 22 bases between.

This clone showed up just a few times. The chain has TRBV30 and TRBJ2-7; the match to TRBD1 covers 12 bases. Germline CDR1 reads GTSNPN; CDR2 reads SVGIG (reference sequence). The trim removed 3 bases at V and 7 bases at J, leaving 4 bases unmatched. The CDR3 totals 13 residues. The CDR3 DNA reads TGTGCCTGGAGCAGGGACAGGGGGCGTGAGCAGTACTTC. Its protein product is CAWSRDRGREQYF. Full variable domain (outside the CDR3, taken from reference TRBV30 and TRBJ2-7): SQTIHQWPATLVQPVGSPLSLECTVEGTSNPNLYWYRQAAGRGLQLLFYSVGIGQISSEVPQNLSASRPQDRQFILSSKKLLLSDSGFYLCAWSRDRGREQYFGPGTRLTVT.

V gene TRBV12-5 combines with J gene TRBJ1-1; D remains ambiguous. This CDR3 comprises 13 residues. The germline gives CDR1 LGHNT, CDR2 FRNRAP. Trimming removed 1 base at V and 5 bases at J, with 8 bases between. CDR3 residues: CASGLEEGTEAFF. The CDR3 region has the DNA TGTGCTAGTGGTTTGGAGGAGGGAACTGAAGCTTTCTTT.

The chain combines TRBV2 with TRBJ1-2, with D possibly matching TRBD1 (6 bases). Per germline, CDR1 SNHLY and CDR2 FYNNEI. V lost 2 bases and J lost 6, with 13 bases in between. The CDR3 sequence is 14 residues long. This chain's CDR3 is CASSEIWTVDGYTF. CDR3 nucleotides: TGTGCCAGCAGTGAAATCTGGACAGTAGATGGCTACACCTTC.

The chain couples TRBV6-4 to TRBJ2-2; TRBD2 matches 8 bases. The V segment lost 3 bases and the J segment 6 bases; nucleotides outside the gene matches: 3. This CDR3 comprises 14 residues. CDR1 is MRHNA, CDR2 SNTAGT, per germline. CDR3 sequence reads: CASSESSGAGELFF. The DNA for the CDR3 is TGTGCCAGCAGTGAGAGTAGCGGGGCCGGGGAGCTGTTTTTT.

The V and J genes are TRBV5-6 and TRBJ1-2; 9 bases match TRBD1. CDR3 size: 15 residues. The J segment lost 8 bases and the V segment lost 4 bases, leaving 12 bases of the junction unmatched. Germline lookup yields CDR1 SGHDT and CDR2 YYEEEE. CDR3: CASSTTGGAVEGYTF. CDR3 DNA: TGTGCCAGCAGCACAACAGGGGGCGCGGTGGAAGGCTACACCTTC.

This chain uses TRBV18 with TRBJ2-7; TRBD1 is a possible D gene (5 bases). This CDR3 contains 15 residues. V lost 2 bases and J lost 1, with 12 bases in between. Germline-derived CDR1 and CDR2 are KGHSH and LQKENI. As DNA, the CDR3 is TGTGCCAGCTCACCAACAGGAGTGAGTTCCTACGAGCAGTACTTC. Protein product: CASSPTGVSSYEQYF.

The chain has TRBV2 and TRBJ2-3; 7 bases align to TRBD2. Germline V CDR1 and CDR2: SNHLY, FYNNEI. V shed 6 bases, J shed 2 bases, and the junction held 5 bases outside the gene matches. The CDR3 is 14 residues long. CDR3 sequence: CASSLTSDTDTQYF. CDR3 nucleotides: TGTGCCAGCAGCCTTACTAGCGACACAGATACGCAGTATTTT.

This clone was picked up a small number of times. Other DNA sequences in the same sample also yield this CDR3. The chain combines TRBV6-4 with TRBJ2-3, with TRBD2 matching over 13 bases. The CDR3 runs 15 residues. V lost 3 bases to trimming and J lost 4 bases; unmatched junction nucleotides: 1. CDR1 is MRHNA and CDR2 is SNTAGT in the germline V gene. CDR3 nucleotide sequence: TGTGCCAGCAGTGAAACTAGCGGGGGGGCAGATACGCAGTATTTT. It is translated as CASSETSGGADTQYF.

The chain has TRBV11-2 and TRBJ1-3; D not certain. The CDR3 runs to 15 residues. CDR1 SGHAT and CDR2 FQNNGV come from the germline V gene. V was clipped by 5 bases and J by 1 base, with 12 bases between them. CDR3 nucleotide sequence: TGTGCCAGCAGCCGACCAGGAATATCTGGAAACACCATATATTTT. Its translation is CASSRPGISGNTIYF. Full variable domain (outside the CDR3, taken from reference TRBV11-2 and TRBJ1-3): EAGVAQSPRYKIIEKRQSVAFWCNPISGHATLYWYQQILGQGPKLLIQFQNNGVVDDSQLPKDRFSAERLKGVDSTLKIQPAKLEDSAVYLCASSRPGISGNTIYFGEGSWLTVV.

V and J are TRBV18 and TRBJ2-7; 8 bases map to TRBD1. Germline CDR1 reads KGHSH; CDR2 reads LQKENI. This CDR3 contains 16 residues. Unmatched junction bases numbered 12, after V lost 5 bases and J lost 3 bases. The CDR3 here is CASSNVMDRDLYEQYF. In DNA form, the CDR3 reads TGTGCCAGCTCAAATGTTATGGACAGGGACCTCTACGAGCAGTACTTC.

This chain joins TRBV3-1 (or the pseudogene TRBV3-2) and TRBJ2-2; a possible D gene is TRBD2 (6 bases). Germline CDR1 LGHDT, CDR2 YNNKEL (reference sequence). CDR3 length: 15 amino acids. Trimming pared 4 bases from V and 4 bases from J, leaving 13 bases between. CDR3 sequence: CASSPIGTFTGELFF. CDR3 coding DNA: TGTGCCAGCAGCCCCATAGGGACTTTCACCGGGGAGCTGTTTTTT.

There are a few counts of this clone. The chain couples TRBV7-2 to TRBJ2-7, with 8 bases identical to TRBD1. V dropped 3 bases and J dropped 6; count of bases not matched to a gene: 13. The germline V gene has CDR1 SGHTA and CDR2 FQGNSA. The CDR3 covers 16 residues. In DNA form, the CDR3 reads TGTGCCAGCAGCTTGGGGACAGGTTTGTGGGCTCGCGAGCAGTACTTC. Protein: CASSLGTGLWAREQYF.

The chain has TRBV3-1 (or the pseudogene TRBV3-2) and TRBJ2-7; the D gene is possibly TRBD1 (6 bases). Germline CDR1 and CDR2: LGHDT and YNNKEL (reference sequence). V lost 1 base, J lost 1 base, and 14 bases lay in between. The CDR3 has 16 amino acids. The DNA of the CDR3 is TGTGCCAGCAGCCAAGTAGCGAGACAGGTATCCTACGAGCAGTACTTC. The encoded protein is CASSQVARQVSYEQYF.

This rearrangement joins TRBV4-3 to TRBJ1-2; a possible D gene is TRBD1 (5 bases). The CDR3 is 15 residues long. Germline V gene lookup returns CDR1 LGHNA and CDR2 YSLEER. V was cut by 0 bases and J by 5 bases, with 13 bases left in between. The CDR3 DNA reads TGCGCCAGCAGCCAAGATGACAGCTTTTTGTATGGCTACACCTTC. The encoded protein is CASSQDDSFLYGYTF.

This clone occurred a few times. The rearrangement uses TRBV19 and TRBJ1-1, with 8 bases fitting TRBD1. With V trimmed by 5 bases and J by 1 base, 12 bases remained unmatched. The CDR3 loop spans 17 amino acids. From germline, CDR1 is LNHDA and CDR2 SQIVND (reference sequence). CDR3: CASSDDRDRIQNTEAFF. The CDR3 bases are TGTGCCAGTAGTGACGACCGGGACAGGATACAGAACACTGAAGCTTTCTTT.